This T cell receptor (beta chain) is from a study of blood T cell repertoires in COVID-19. The repertoire was sequenced with immunoSEQ multiplex PCR; TCRdb's copy has only in-frame clones and lacks some. In the table there are roughly 410,000 clones, about 89% of which are singletons. The germline gives CDR1 SNHLY, CDR2 FYNNEI. The CDR3 runs to 15 residues. V was clipped by 10 bases and J by 1 base; unmatched bases: 8. The sequence derives from an older woman with COVID-19, enrolled during active disease. The chain links TRBV2 to TRBJ2-1; 9 bases fit TRBD2. Sequenced input: peripheral blood. Here the CDR3 reads CAILRSGGSYNEQFF. The CDR3, as DNA: TGTGCCATCCTCCGTAGCGGGGGTTCCTACAATGAGCAGTTCTTC.